This paragraph reports one T cell receptor (beta chain). The source of the sample is a study of T cell changes during pregnancy in multiple sclerosis. J lost 1 base, V lost 3 bases, and 12 bases had no gene match. Germline lookup yields CDR1 SGDLS and CDR2 YYNGEE. The CDR3 is 20 amino acids. Some clones are missing from TCRdb's copy, which holds only in-frame ones; the method was immunoSEQ multiplex PCR. Of 45,000 to 50,000 clones listed, 92% are singletons. The chain joins TRBV9 to TRBJ2-3; 15 bases align to TRBD2. This clonotype was sampled from a female donor in good health, enrolled as a control in a pregnancy study. The material was CD4+ T cells from peripheral blood mononuclear cells, obtained in the second trimester of pregnancy. CDR3: CASSEYWGLAGGGGTDTQYF. CDR3 sequence (DNA): TGTGCCAGCAGCGAGTATTGGGGACTAGCGGGGGGAGGGGGCACAGATACGCAGTATTTT.